The sequence of this T cell receptor beta chain was determined in a study of early T cells in non-severe SARS-CoV-2 infection. The study's findings and limits: Matches to VDJdb favored anti-spike CD8 responses and missed private and CD4 specificities.

TCRdb reprocessed the 5' RACE reads via MiXCR and lists one record per CDR3 protein. Among tens of thousands of distinct CDR3 sequences listed, around 4.7% were seen once. The CDR3 has 14 residues. CDR1 LNHDA and CDR2 SQIVND come from the germline V gene (reference sequence). The V and J ends lost 5 bases and 4 bases, in that order; junction bases with no gene match: 3. As for this clonotype: The antigen is not known.

The gene calls are TRBV19 and TRBJ2-1; 9 nucleotides line up with TRBD2. The sequencing sample was made of whole blood. The sequence came from an adult who was a healthcare worker with PCR-confirmed SARS-CoV-2 infection or an uninfected control (not recorded which). The CDR3 protein is CASSQTSGYNEQFF. The CDR3 region has the DNA TGTGCCAGTAGTCAGACTAGCGGTTACAATGAGCAGTTCTTC.